This TCR beta chain was obtained from a study of chemoradiotherapy in HPV16-positive cancers. Overall study findings and caveats: In HPV16-positive patients, HPV-responsive T-cell expansion tracked better recurrence-free survival. The functional HPV-specific definition rests on just two HPV16-positive patients.

In regard to this clone: The antigen is not known.

Germline V gene sequence: CDR1 SGHRS, CDR2 YFSETQ. The CDR3 loop spans 12 amino acids. Trimming pared 3 bases from V and 5 bases from J, leaving 9 bases between. Sequencing used immunoSEQ multiplex PCR; TCRdb keeps in-frame clones, though not all of them. The sample holds 20,000 to 25,000 clones, roughly 86% seen once. This specimen was blood, taken from a patient who underwent chemoradiotherapy. This sequence originates from a human donor with HPV-associated anogenital cancer. The chain links TRBV5-1 to TRBJ2-7, with D possibly being TRBD1 (6 bases). The CDR3 reads CASSWNRDEQYF. CDR3 bases: TGCGCCAGCAGCTGGAACAGGGACGAGCAGTACTTC.